This T cell receptor beta chain was obtained from a study of cytomegalovirus exposure and HLA in healthy donors. Study-wide background: Unique TCRs numbering roughly 80 million, obtained from HLA-typed donors, made up an early data release. Study-wide points: Researchers reported that a few CMV-associated chains were confirmed in vitro as CMV antigen-specific. For most TCR beta V segments, an earlier analysis put the productive rate at about 87% or about 30% of the time.

The donors were healthy bone marrow donors. This clone was detected only once. The target antigen is unknown. CDR1 and CDR2 from the germline V gene are SGDLS and YYNGEE. Trimming stripped 5 bases from V and 6 bases from J, with 11 bases between. The CDR3 covers 12 residues. This PCR relied on a set of 60 Vbeta primers and 13 Jbeta primers. Assay used: immunoSEQ multiplex PCR; TCRdb lists only in-frame clones, some missing. The sample yields about 140,000 clones, about four fifths seen once. J is TRBJ1-1 and V is TRBV9; possible D gene TRBD1, 5 bases. The sequence came from a man in his forties in good health and CMV-seropositive. What was sequenced was PBMCs. The CDR3 coding sequence is TGTGCCAGCAGAGGGACTGGCGCTGAAGCTTTCTTT. This translates into CASRGTGAEAFF. Supplemented by reference TRBV9 and TRBJ1-1, the full variable domain reads DSGVTQTPKHLITATGQRVTLRCSPRSGDLSVYWYQQSLDQGLQFLIQYYNGEERAKGNILERFSAQQFPDLHSELNLSSLELGDSALYFCASRGTGAEAFFGQGTRLTVV.